These 10 T cell receptor beta chains originate from one sample sequenced in a study of CD8+CD57+ T cells in acquired aplastic anemia. The study profiled TCR beta VDJ and CDR3 using genomic DNA as template. TCRdb re-analysed the reads in MiXCR, keeping a single row per CDR3 protein. The data hold about 200,000 distinct CDR3 sequences, with over 40% observed a single time. The sequenced patients had an expansion of CD8+CD57+ cells seen by flow cytometry. Sequencing was done on a sample of sorted CD4+, CD8+, or CD8+CD57+ T cells (not recorded which) from PBMCs. Every receptor here comes from a human donor with aplastic anemia.

This clonotype was seen at least ten times. V usage is TRBV9 and J usage is TRBJ1-1, with 8 positions matching TRBD1. This CDR3 contains 15 residues. V shed 0 bases and J 5 bases; nucleotides not matched to a gene: 6. Germline V gives CDR1 SGDLS, CDR2 YYNGEE. CDR3 amino acids: CASSVDPGGNTEAFF. The CDR3 DNA follows: TGTGCCAGCAGCGTAGATCCAGGGGGCAATACTGAAGCTTTCTTT.

V and J are TRBV7-2 and TRBJ1-1; TRBD1 might be the D (5 bases). The CDR3 contains 19 residues. Per the germline V gene, CDR1 is SGHTA and CDR2 is FQGNSA. V shed 3 bases and J shed 1 base, with 24 bases lying between them. The CDR3 protein is CASSFSWGKAGWQNTEAFF. DNA of the CDR3: TGTGCCAGCAGCTTTTCGTGGGGGAAGGCAGGGTGGCAGAACACTGAAGCTTTCTTT.

Here the CDR3 DNA reads TGTGCCAGCAGTTTAGGCCGGGGGGGCTACGAGCAGTACTTC. Translation gives CASSLGRGGYEQYF. The chain carries TRBV6-6 and TRBJ2-7, with TRBD2 matching over 8 bases. CDR1 is MNHNY, CDR2 SVGAGI, per germline (reference sequence). This CDR3 spans 14 amino acids. V dropped 4 bases and J dropped 3; count of bases not matched to a gene: 5.

This sequence joins TRBV25-1 and TRBJ2-7; possibly TRBD1 or TRBD2 for D (5 bases each). The CDR3 sequence is 16 residues long. Trimming removed 2 bases from V and 3 bases from J, with 17 bases in between. Germline assignment: CDR1 MGHDK and CDR2 SYGVNS. The CDR3: CASSEGGSTGRYEQYF. In DNA form, the CDR3 reads TGTGCCAGCAGTGAAGGGGGATCTACGGGACGCTACGAGCAGTACTTC.

This clonotype was observed many times. V usage is TRBV5-1 and J usage is TRBJ2-6; D is perhaps TRBD1 (6 bases). Between the trimmed V and J ends, which lost 1 base and 0 bases, there was a span of 14 bases. Germline V gives CDR1 SGHRS, CDR2 YFSETQ. The CDR3 length is 18 residues. CDR3 protein: CASSLPVETGSGANVLTF. The CDR3 bases are TGCGCCAGCAGCTTGCCTGTAGAGACAGGCTCTGGGGCCAACGTCCTGACTTTC. Complete variable domain (other parts from reference TRBV5-1 and TRBJ2-6): KAGVTQTPRYLIKTRGQQVTLSCSPISGHRSVSWYQQTPGQGLQFLFEYFSETQRNKGNFPGRFSGRQFSNSRSEMNVSTLELGDSALYLCASSLPVETGSGANVLTFGAGSRLTVL.

The gene calls are TRBV7-9 and TRBJ1-1, with D maybe TRBD1 (6 bases). There are 15 residues in the CDR3. Trimming removed 4 bases from V and 9 bases from J, with 21 bases in between. From germline, CDR1 is SEHNR and CDR2 FQNEAQ (reference sequence). This CDR3 reads CASSSAGGQTSQAFF. In DNA form, the CDR3 reads TGTGCCAGCAGCTCCGCCGGGGGCCAGACCTCGCAAGCTTTCTTT.

There are many counts of this clonotype. The chain is built from TRBV2 and TRBJ2-2, with D maybe TRBD1 (6 bases). V lost 6 bases to trimming and J lost 3 bases, with 11 bases between them. The CDR3 runs to 14 residues. In germline, CDR1 is SNHLY, CDR2 FYNNEI. For the CDR3, the DNA is TGTGCCAGCAGCCTGCAGGGGTACACCGGGGAGCTGTTTTTT. It encodes CASSLQGYTGELFF.

The chain employs TRBV19 and TRBJ2-7; 10 bases fit TRBD1. CDR1 is LNHDA, CDR2 SQIVND, per germline (reference sequence). The CDR3 length is 14 residues. Trimming took 5 bases from V and 6 from J; bases not matched to a gene: 7. In DNA form, the CDR3 reads TGTGCCAGTAGTGCCGGCGGACAGGGGGGCGAGCAGTACTTC. Translation gives CASSAGGQGGEQYF.

This clonotype was observed many times. V and J are TRBV6-5 and TRBJ1-1; D remains ambiguous. V was pared by 5 bases and J by 0 bases, with 10 bases between. Germline loops: CDR1 MNHEY, CDR2 SVGAGI. The CDR3 consists of 14 residues. The CDR3, as DNA: TGTGCCAGCAGTAACGTCTACATGAACACTGAAGCTTTCTTT. The encoded protein is CASSNVYMNTEAFF.

Turning to this clonotype: At one boundary the junction diverges from the germline segment, which might be a read error. The chain has TRBV7-8 and TRBJ2-7, with 7 positions matching TRBD2. CDR1 SGHVS and CDR2 FQNEAQ come from the germline V gene. This CDR3 is built from 13 residues. The CDR3 here is CASSVAGPYEQYF. DNA for the CDR3: TGTGCCAGCAGCGTAGCGGGCCCCTACGAGCAGTACTTC.